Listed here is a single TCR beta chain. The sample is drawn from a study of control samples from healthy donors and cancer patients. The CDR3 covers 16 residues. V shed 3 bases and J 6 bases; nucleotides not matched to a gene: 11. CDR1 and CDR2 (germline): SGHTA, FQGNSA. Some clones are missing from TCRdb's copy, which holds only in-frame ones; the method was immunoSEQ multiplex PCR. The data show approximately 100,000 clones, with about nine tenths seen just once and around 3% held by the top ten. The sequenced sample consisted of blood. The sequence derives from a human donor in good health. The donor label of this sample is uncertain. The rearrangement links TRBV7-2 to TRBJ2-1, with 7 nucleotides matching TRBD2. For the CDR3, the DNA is TGTGCCAGCAGCTTCCAAGCGGGGAGGTGGGGCAATGAGCAGTTCTTC. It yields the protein CASSFQAGRWGNEQFF. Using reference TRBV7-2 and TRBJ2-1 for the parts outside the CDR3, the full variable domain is GAGVSQSPSNKVTEKGKDVELRCDPISGHTALYWYRQSLGQGLEFLIYFQGNSAPDKSGLPSDRFSAERTGGSVSTLTIQRTQQEDSAVYLCASSFQAGRWGNEQFFGPGTRLTVL.